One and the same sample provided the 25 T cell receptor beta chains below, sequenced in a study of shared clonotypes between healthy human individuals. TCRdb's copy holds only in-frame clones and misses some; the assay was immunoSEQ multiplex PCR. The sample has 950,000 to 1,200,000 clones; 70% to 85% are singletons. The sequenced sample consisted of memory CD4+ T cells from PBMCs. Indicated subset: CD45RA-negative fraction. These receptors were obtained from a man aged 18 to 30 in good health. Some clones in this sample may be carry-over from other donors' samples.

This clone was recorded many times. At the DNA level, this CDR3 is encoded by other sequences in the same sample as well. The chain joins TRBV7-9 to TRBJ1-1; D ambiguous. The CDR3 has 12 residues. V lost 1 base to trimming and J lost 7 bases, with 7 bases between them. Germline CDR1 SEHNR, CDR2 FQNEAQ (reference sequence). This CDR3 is CASSLERIEAFF. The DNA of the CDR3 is TGTGCCAGCAGCTTAGAACGGATTGAAGCTTTCTTT.

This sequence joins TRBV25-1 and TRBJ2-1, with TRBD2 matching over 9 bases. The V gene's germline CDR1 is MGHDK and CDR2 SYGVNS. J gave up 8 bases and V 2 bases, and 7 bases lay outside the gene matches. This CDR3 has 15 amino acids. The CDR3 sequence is CASSELRTSAYEQFF. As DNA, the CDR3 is TGTGCCAGCAGTGAACTCCGGACTAGCGCGTATGAGCAGTTCTTC.

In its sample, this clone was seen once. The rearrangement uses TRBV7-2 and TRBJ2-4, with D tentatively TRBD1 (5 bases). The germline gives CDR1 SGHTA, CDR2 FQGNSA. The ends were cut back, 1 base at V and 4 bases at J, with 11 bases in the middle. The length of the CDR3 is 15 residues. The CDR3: CASSLDWGGKNIQYF. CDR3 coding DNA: TGTGCCAGCAGCTTAGACTGGGGCGGAAAAAACATTCAGTACTTC.

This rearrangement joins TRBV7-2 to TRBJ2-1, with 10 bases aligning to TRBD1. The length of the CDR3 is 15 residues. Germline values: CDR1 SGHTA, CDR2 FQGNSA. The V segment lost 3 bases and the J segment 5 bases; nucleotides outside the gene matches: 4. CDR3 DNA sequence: TGTGCCAGCAGCTTCGACAGGGGGCTACACAATGAGCAGTTCTTC. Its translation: CASSFDRGLHNEQFF.

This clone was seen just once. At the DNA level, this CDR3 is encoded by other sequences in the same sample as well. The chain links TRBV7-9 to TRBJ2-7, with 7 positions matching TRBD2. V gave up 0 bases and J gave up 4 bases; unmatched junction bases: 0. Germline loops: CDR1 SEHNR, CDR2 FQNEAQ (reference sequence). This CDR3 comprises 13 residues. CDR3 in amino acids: CASSLAGGYEQYF. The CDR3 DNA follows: TGTGCCAGCAGCTTAGCGGGAGGGTACGAGCAGTACTTC.

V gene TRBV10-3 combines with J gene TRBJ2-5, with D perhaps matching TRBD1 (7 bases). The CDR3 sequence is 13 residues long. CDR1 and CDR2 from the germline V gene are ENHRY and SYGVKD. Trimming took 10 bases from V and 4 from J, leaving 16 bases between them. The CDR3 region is CASRGEFAETQYF. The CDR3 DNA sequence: TGTGCCAGCAGGGGGGAGTTCGCAGAGACCCAGTACTTC.

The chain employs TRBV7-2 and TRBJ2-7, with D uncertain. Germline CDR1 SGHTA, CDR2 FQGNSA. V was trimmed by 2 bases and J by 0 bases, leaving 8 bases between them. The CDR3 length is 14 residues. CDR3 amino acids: CASSLRRNSYEQYF. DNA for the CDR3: TGTGCCAGCAGCTTACGGCGGAACTCCTACGAGCAGTACTTC.

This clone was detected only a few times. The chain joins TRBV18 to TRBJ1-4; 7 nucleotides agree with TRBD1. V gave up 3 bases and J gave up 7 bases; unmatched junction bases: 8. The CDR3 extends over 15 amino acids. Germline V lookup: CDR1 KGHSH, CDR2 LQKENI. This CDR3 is CASSPEGQRSEKLFF. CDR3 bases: TGTGCCAGCTCACCCGAGGGACAGCGGAGTGAAAAACTGTTTTTT.

The CDR3 reads CTSSHPGTGCPEQYF. In DNA form, the CDR3 reads TGCACCAGCAGCCATCCCGGGACAGGGTGTCCCGAGCAGTACTTC. V usage is TRBV1 and J usage is TRBJ2-7; the D call TRBD1 from the table was never checked on the DNA. TRBV1 is given as a pseudogene. CDR3 length: 15 residues.

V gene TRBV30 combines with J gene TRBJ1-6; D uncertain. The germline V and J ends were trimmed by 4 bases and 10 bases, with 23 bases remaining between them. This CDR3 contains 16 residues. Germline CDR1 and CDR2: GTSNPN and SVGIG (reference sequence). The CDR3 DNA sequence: TGTGCCTGGATTCCCGGTCCGGCGGGGTTAGGGTCACCCCTCCACTTT. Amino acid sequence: CAWIPGPAGLGSPLHF. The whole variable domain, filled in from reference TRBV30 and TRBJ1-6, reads SQTIHQWPATLVQPVGSPLSLECTVEGTSNPNLYWYRQAAGRGLQLLFYSVGIGQISSEVPQNLSASRPQDRQFILSSKKLLLSDSGFYLCAWIPGPAGLGSPLHFGNGTRLTVT.

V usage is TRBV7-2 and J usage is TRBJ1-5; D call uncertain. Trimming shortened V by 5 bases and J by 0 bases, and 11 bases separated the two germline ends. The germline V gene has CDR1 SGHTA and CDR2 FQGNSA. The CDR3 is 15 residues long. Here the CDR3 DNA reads TGTGCCAGCAGCCCACCCACTTCTAGCAATCAGCCCCAGCATTTT. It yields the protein CASSPPTSSNQPQHF.

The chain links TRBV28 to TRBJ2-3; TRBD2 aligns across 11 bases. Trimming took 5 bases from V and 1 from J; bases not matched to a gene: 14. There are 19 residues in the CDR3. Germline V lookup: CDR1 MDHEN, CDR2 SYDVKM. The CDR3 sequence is CASSRSGTPGLAGTDTQYF. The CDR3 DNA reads TGTGCCAGCAGTCGATCCGGGACACCGGGACTAGCGGGCACAGATACGCAGTATTTT. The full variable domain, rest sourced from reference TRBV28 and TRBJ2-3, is DVKVTQSSRYLVKRTGEKVFLECVQDMDHENMFWYRQDPGLGLRLIYFSYDVKMKEKGDIPEGYSVSREKKERFSLILESASTNQTSMYLCASSRSGTPGLAGTDTQYFGPGTRLTVL.

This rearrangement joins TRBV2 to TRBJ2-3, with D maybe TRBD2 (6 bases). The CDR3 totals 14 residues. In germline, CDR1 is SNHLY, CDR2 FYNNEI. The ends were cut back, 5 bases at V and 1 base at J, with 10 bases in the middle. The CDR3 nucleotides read TGTGCCAGCAGTCTCCAGCGGGGCACAGATACGCAGTATTTT. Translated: CASSLQRGTDTQYF.

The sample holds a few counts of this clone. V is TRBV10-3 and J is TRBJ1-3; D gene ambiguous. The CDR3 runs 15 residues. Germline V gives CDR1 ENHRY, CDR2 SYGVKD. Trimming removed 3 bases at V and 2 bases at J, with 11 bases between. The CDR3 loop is CAISESRQAGNTIYF. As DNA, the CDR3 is TGTGCCATCAGTGAATCTCGCCAGGCTGGAAACACCATATATTTT.

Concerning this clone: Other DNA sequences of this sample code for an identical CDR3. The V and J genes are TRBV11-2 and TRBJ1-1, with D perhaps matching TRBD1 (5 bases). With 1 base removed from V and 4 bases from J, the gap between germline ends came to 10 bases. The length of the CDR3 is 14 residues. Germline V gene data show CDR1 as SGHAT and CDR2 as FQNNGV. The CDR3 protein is CASSLVGQGTEAFF. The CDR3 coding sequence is TGTGCCAGCAGCTTAGTCGGCCAGGGCACTGAAGCTTTCTTT.

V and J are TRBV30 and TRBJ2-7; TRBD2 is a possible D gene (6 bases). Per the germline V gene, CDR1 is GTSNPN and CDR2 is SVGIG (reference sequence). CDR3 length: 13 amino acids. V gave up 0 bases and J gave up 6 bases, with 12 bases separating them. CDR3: CAWSVRGAAEQYF. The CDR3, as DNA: TGTGCCTGGAGTGTACGCGGGGCCGCCGAGCAGTACTTC.

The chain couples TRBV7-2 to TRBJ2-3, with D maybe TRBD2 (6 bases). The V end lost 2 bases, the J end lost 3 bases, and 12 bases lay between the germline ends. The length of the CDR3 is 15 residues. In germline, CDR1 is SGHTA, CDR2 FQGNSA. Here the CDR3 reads CASSLSGVGTDTQYF. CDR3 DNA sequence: TGTGCCAGCAGCTTATCGGGAGTGGGAACAGATACGCAGTATTTT.

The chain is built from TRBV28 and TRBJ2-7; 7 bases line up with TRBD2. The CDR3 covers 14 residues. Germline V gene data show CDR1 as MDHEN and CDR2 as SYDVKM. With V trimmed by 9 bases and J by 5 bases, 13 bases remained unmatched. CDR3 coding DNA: TGTGCCAGTCTTGAAATCGGAGCGGGGCACGAGCAGTACTTC. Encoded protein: CASLEIGAGHEQYF.

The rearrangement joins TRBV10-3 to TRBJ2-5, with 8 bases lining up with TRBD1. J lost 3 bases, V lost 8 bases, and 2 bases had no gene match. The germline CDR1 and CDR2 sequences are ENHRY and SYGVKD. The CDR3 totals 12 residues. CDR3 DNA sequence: TGTGCCATCGGGACAGGAGAAGAGACCCAGTACTTC. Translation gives CAIGTGEETQYF.

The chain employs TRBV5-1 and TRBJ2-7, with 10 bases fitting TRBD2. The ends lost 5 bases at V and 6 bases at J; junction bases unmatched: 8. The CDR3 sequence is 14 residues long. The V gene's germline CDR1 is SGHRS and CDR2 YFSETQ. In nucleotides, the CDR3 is TGCGCCAGCAGTCCAACTAGCGGGAAGTTCGAGCAGTACTTC. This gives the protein CASSPTSGKFEQYF.

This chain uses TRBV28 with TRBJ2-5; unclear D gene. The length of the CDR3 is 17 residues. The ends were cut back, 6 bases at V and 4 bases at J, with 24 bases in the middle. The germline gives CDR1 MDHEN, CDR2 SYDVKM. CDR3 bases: TGTGCCAGCAGCCATCCGTCGGAAGGTTATGGCCGAGAGACCCAGTACTTC. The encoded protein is CASSHPSEGYGRETQYF.

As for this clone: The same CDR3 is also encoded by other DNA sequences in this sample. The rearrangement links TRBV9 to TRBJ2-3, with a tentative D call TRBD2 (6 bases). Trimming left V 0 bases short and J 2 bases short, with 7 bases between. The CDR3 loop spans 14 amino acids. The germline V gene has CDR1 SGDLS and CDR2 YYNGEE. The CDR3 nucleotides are TGTGCCAGCAGCGTAGAGGGACTCACAGATACGCAGTATTTT. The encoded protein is CASSVEGLTDTQYF.

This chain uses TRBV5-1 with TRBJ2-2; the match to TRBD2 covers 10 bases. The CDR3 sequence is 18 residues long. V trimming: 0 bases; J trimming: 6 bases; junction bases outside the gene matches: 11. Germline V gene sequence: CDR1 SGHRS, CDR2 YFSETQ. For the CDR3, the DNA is TGCGCCAGCAGCTTGGCCATGCTAGCGGGAGTTGCTGCCGGGGAGCTGTTTTTT. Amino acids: CASSLAMLAGVAAGELFF. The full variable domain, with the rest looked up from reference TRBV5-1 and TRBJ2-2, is KAGVTQTPRYLIKTRGQQVTLSCSPISGHRSVSWYQQTPGQGLQFLFEYFSETQRNKGNFPGRFSGRQFSNSRSEMNVSTLELGDSALYLCASSLAMLAGVAAGELFFGEGSRLTVL.

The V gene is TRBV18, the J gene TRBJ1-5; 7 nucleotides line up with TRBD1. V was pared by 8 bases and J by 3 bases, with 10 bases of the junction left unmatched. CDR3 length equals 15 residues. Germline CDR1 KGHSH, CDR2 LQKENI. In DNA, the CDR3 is TGTGCCAGCCAAGACAGGGCCGGGGTCAATCAGCCCCAGCATTTT. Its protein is CASQDRAGVNQPQHF. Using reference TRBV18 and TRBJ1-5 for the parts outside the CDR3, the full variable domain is NAGVMQNPRHLVRRRGQEARLRCSPMKGHSHVYWYRQLPEEGLKFMVYLQKENIIDESGMPKERFSAEFPKEGPSILRIQQVVRGDSAAYFCASQDRAGVNQPQHFGDGTRLSIL.

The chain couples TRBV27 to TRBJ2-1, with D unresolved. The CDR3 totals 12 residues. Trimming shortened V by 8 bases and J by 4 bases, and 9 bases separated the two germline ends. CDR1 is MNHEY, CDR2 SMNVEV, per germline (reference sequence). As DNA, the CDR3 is TGTGCCAGCGCCAGGATATACAATGAGCAGTTCTTC. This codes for CASARIYNEQFF.